The 7 T cell receptor beta chains below were found in one sample sequenced in a study of CD8+ T cells in alopecia areata. Specified treatment: oral pan-JAK inhibitor, 5-10 mg twice daily. Once RNA had been extracted, it was reverse transcribed into cDNA to act as the sequencing template. This table comes from immunoSEQ multiplex PCR, and its TCRdb copy is limited to in-frame clones, with some not included. The sample records about 160,000 clones, about 60% being singletons. Sequenced material: CD4+ T cells sorted from blood, taken at week 24, from a patient treated with tofacitinib. All receptors come from a human donor with alopecia areata.

V gene TRBV29-1 combines with J gene TRBJ2-5; D is possibly TRBD1 or TRBD2 (7 bases each). Germline V gene lookup returns CDR1 SQVTM and CDR2 ANQGSEA. The CDR3 is made up of 16 amino acids. The germline V and J ends were trimmed by 3 bases and 2 bases, with 19 bases remaining between them. The CDR3 sequence: CSVDLRGGSDQETQYF. The CDR3 DNA is TGCAGCGTTGACCTCAGGGGGGGCTCGGATCAAGAGACCCAGTACTTC. Using reference TRBV29-1 and TRBJ2-5 for the parts outside the CDR3, the full variable domain is SAVISQKPSRDICQRGTSLTIQCQVDSQVTMMFWYRQQPGQSLTLIATANQGSEATYESGFVIDKFPISRPNLTFSTLTVSNMSPEDSSIYLCSVDLRGGSDQETQYFGPGTRLLVL.

The V call is TRBV30, the J call TRBJ1-1; D remains ambiguous. Per germline, CDR1 GTSNPN and CDR2 SVGIG (reference sequence). V lost 1 base, J lost 0 bases, and 3 bases lay in between. The CDR3 has 12 amino acids. The CDR3 sequence is CAWSAMNTEAFF. CDR3 DNA sequence: TGTGCCTGGAGTGCGATGAACACTGAAGCTTTCTTT.

Regarding this clone: The same CDR3 can be traced to other DNA sequences in this sample. The J gene is TRBJ2-5, the V gene TRBV4-1; D ambiguous. Trimming took 0 bases from V and 4 from J, leaving 3 bases between them. CDR1 is MGHRA, CDR2 YSYEKL, per germline. There are 12 residues in the CDR3. The CDR3 DNA is TGCGCCAGCAGCCAAGAGGGAGAGACCCAGTACTTC. Protein: CASSQEGETQYF.

The rearrangement joins TRBV7-2 to TRBJ2-5; D ambiguous. The CDR3 runs 14 residues. Germline V gene sequence: CDR1 SGHTA, CDR2 FQGNSA. Trimming removed 1 base at V and 3 bases at J, with 9 bases between. Written as DNA, the CDR3 is TGTGCCAGCAGCTTAGATCTCCAGAAAGAGACCCAGTACTTC. It specifies CASSLDLQKETQYF.

The rearrangement links TRBV29-1 to TRBJ2-3; 10 bases align to TRBD2. V shed 7 bases, J shed 0 bases, and the junction held 7 bases outside the gene matches. Germline loops: CDR1 SQVTM, CDR2 ANQGSEA. The length of the CDR3 is 15 residues. The CDR3 bases are TGCAGCGCACGAGCGGGGGGGCATAGCACAGATACGCAGTATTTT. Residues: CSARAGGHSTDTQYF.

This clone was observed a single time. V usage is TRBV30 and J usage is TRBJ1-6; 8 bases agree with TRBD1. There are 14 residues in the CDR3. The germline V gene encodes CDR1 GTSNPN and CDR2 SVGIG (reference sequence). The junction had 9 bases not matched to a gene; V was cut back by 4 bases and J by 10 bases. This chain's CDR3 is CAWIRDRTRSPLHF. CDR3 coding DNA: TGTGCCTGGATCCGGGACAGGACTCGCTCACCCCTCCACTTT.

The V and J genes are TRBV19 and TRBJ2-1; no reliable D call. Per the germline V gene, CDR1 is LNHDA and CDR2 is SQIVND (reference sequence). The CDR3 runs 11 residues. The V and J ends lost 4 bases and 8 bases respectively, with 6 bases between them. Here the CDR3 DNA reads TGTGCCAGTAGTACATGGTATGAGCAGTTCTTC. Its protein product is CASSTWYEQFF.